This note documents a single T cell receptor beta chain sequence. Its antigen is unknown. This entry is derived from a study of cytotoxic CD8 clonotypes in ibrutinib-treated CLL. Study results and limitations: There were differences in sampling times between sustained-remission and progressing patients.

Profiled with immunoSEQ multiplex PCR; TCRdb holds only in-frame clones, not every one. Of about 160,000 clones listed, roughly four fifths were seen once; the top ten hold 3.5% to 5.5%. The sequencing used PBMCs, collected after 24 months of ibrutinib treatment. This sequence originates from a human donor with chronic lymphocytic leukemia.

CDR3 sequence: CASSEAGSGLKQPQHF. The CDR3, as DNA: TGTGCCAGCAGTGAAGCGGGGTCGGGGCTGAAGCAGCCCCAGCATTTT. This rearrangement joins TRBV2 to TRBJ1-5, with a possible D match to TRBD1 (5 bases). V lost 0 bases to trimming and J lost 7 bases, with 16 bases between them. The CDR3 runs 16 residues. Germline V gene sequence: CDR1 SNHLY, CDR2 FYNNEI.